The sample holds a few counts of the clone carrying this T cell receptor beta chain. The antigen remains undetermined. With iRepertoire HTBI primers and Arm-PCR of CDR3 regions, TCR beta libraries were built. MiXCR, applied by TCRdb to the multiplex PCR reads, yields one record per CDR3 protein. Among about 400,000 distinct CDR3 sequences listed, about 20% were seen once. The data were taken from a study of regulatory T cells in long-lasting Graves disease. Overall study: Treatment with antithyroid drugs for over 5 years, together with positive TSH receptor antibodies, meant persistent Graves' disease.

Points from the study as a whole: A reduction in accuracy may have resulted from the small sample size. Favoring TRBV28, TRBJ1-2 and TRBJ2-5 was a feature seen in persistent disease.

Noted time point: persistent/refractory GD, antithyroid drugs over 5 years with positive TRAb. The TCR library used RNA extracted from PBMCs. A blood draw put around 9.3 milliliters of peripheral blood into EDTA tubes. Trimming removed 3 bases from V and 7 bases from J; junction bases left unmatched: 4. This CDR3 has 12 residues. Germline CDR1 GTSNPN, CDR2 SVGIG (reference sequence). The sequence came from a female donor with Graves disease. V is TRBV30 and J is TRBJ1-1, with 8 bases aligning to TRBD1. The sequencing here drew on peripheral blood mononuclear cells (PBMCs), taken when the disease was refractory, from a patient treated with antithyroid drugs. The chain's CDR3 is CAWRQGALEAFF. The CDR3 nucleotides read TGTGCCTGGAGGCAGGGGGCTCTTGAAGCTTTCTTT.